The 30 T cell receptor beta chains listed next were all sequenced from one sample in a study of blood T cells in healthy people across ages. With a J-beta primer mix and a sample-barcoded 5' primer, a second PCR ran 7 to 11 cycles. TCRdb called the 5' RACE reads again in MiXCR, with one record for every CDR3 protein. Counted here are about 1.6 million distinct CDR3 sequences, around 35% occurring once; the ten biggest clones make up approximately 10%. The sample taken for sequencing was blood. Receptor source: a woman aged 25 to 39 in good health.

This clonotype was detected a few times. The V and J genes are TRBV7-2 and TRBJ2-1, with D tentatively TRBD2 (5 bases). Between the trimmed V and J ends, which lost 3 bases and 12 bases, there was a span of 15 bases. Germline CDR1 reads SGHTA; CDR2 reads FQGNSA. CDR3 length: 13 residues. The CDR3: CASSFDWQAGQFF. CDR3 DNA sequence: TGTGCCAGCAGCTTTGATTGGCAGGCGGGGCAGTTCTTC.

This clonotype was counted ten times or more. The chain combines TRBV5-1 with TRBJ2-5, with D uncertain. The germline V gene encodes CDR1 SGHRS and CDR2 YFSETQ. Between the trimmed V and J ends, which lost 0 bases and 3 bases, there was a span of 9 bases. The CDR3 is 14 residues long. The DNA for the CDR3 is TGCGCCAGCAGCTTGGGTAGGAGAGAAGAGACCCAGTACTTC. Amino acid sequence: CASSLGRREETQYF.

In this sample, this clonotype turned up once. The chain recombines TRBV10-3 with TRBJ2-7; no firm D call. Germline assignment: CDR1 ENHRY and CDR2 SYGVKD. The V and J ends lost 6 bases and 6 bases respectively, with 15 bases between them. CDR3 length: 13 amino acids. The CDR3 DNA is TGTGCCATCAGGGACGGGCCCAAGGGCGAGCAGTACTTC. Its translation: CAIRDGPKGEQYF.

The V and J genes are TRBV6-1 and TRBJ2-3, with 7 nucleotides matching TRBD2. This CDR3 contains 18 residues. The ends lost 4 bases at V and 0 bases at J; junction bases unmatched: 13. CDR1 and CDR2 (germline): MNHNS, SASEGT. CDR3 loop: CASSALRETTLSTDTQYF. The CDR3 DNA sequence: TGTGCCAGCAGTGCCCTGCGGGAGACTACTCTTAGCACAGATACGCAGTATTTT.

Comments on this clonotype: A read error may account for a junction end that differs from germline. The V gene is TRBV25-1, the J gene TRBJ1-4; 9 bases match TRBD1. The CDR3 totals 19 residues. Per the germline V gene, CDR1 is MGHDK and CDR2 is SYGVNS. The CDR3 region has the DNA TGTGCCGGCAGTGAACATATTATGGGGACAGGGTCCACTAATGAAAAACTGTTTTTT. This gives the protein CAGSEHIMGTGSTNEKLFF.

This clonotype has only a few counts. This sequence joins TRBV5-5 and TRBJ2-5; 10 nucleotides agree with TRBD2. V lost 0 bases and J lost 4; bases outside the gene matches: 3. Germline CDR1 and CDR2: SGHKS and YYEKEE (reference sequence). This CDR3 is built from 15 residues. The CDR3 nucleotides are TGTGCCAGCAGCTTGGCCACTAGCGGGGTAGAGACCCAGTACTTC. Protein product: CASSLATSGVETQYF.

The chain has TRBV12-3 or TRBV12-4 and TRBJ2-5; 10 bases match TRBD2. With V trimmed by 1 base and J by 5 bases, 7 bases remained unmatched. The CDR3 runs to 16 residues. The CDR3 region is CASSLGLAGVRETQYF. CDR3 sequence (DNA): TGTGCCAGCAGTTTAGGGCTAGCGGGAGTAAGGGAGACCCAGTACTTC.

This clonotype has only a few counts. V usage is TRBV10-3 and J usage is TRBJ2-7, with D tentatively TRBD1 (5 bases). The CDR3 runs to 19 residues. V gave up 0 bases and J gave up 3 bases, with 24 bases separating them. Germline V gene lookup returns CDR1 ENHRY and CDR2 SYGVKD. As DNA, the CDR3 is TGTGCCATCAGTGAGTCAGGTGGGCAGGGAAATGGTTGGAACTACGAGCAGTACTTC. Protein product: CAISESGGQGNGWNYEQYF.

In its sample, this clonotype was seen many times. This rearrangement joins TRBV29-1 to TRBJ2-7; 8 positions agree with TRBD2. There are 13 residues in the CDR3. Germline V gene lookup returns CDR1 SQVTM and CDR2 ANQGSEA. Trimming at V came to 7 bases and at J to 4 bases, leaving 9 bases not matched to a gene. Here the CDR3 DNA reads TGCAGCGGTTTATGGACTAGCTGGTACGAGCAGTACTTC. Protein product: CSGLWTSWYEQYF.

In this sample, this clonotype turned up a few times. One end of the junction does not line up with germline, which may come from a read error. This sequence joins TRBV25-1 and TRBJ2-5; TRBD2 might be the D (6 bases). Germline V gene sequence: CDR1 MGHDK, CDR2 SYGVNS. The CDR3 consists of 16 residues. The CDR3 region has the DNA TGTGCCAGCAGTGAATGGGGCGGACTACGTGAGGAGACCCAGGACTTC. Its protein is CASSEWGGLREETQDF.

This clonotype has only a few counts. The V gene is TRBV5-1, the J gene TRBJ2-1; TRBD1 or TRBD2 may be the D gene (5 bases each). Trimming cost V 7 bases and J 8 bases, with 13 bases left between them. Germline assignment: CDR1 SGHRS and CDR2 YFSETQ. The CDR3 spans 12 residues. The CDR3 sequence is CASSAGGDEQFF. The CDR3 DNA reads TGCGCCAGCTCCGCTGGGGGAGATGAGCAGTTCTTC.

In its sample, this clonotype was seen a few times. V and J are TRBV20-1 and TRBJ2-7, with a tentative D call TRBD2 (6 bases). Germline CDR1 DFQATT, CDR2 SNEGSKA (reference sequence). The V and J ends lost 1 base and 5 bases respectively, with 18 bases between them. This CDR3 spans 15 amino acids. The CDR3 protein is CSARVKSGRAHEQYF. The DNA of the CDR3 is TGCAGTGCTAGAGTAAAGAGCGGGCGCGCCCACGAGCAGTACTTC.

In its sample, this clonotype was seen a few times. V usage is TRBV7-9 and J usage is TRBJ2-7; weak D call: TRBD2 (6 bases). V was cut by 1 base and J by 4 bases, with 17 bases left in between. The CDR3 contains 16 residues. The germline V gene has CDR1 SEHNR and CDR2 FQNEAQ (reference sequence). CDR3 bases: TGTGCCAGCAGCTTAGGAGGGTCAGGGAGGACTTACGAGCAGTACTTC. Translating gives CASSLGGSGRTYEQYF.

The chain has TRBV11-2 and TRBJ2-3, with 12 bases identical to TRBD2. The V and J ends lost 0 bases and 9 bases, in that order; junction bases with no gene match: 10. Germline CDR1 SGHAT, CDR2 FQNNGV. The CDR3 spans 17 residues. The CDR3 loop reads CASSLEGKTSGGLTQYF. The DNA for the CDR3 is TGTGCCAGCAGCTTAGAAGGGAAGACTAGCGGGGGCCTAACGCAGTATTTT.

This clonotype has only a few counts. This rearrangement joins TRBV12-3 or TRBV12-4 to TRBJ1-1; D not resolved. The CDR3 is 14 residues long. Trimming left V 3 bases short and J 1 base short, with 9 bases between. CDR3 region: CASSLDGKNTEAFF. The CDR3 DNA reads TGTGCCAGCAGTTTGGACGGGAAGAACACTGAAGCTTTCTTT.

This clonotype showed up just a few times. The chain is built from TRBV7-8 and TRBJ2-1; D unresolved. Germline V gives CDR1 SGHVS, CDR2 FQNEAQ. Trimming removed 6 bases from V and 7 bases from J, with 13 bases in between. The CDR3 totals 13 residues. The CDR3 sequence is CASSAIGRNEQFF. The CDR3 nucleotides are TGTGCCAGCAGTGCTATAGGTAGGAATGAGCAGTTCTTC.

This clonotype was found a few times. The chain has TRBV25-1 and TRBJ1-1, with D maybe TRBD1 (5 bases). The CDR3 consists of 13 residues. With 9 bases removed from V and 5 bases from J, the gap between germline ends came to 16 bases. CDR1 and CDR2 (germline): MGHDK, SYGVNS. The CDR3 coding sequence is TGTGCCAGTTGGGCTGGGGGAAGGACTGAAGCTTTCTTT. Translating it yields CASWAGGRTEAFF.

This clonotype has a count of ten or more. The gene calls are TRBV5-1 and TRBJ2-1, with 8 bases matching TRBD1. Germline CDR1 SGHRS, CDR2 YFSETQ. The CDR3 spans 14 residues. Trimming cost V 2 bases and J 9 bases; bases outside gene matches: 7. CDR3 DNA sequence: TGCGCCAGCAGCTTCGGGACAGGCGGCGGTGAGCAGTTCTTC. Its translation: CASSFGTGGGEQFF.

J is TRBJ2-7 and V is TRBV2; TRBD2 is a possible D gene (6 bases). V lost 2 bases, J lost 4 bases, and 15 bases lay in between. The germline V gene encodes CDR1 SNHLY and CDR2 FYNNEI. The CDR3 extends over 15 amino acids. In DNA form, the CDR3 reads TGTGCCAGCAGTGAAACCGCGGTCGGGGGTTACGAGCAGTACTTC. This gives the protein CASSETAVGGYEQYF.

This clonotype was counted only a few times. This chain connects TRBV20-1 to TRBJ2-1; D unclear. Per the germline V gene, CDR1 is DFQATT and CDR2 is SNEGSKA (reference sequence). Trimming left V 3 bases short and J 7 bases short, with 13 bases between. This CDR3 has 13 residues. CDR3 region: CSASGEVLNEQFF. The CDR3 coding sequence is TGCAGTGCTAGTGGGGAAGTCTTGAATGAGCAGTTCTTC.

The CDR3 DNA reads as TGTGCCAGCAGCCCGGAGGGGCCCTATAATTCACCCCTCCACTTT. Translated: CASSPEGPYNSPLHF. The rearrangement uses TRBV11-3 and TRBJ1-6; D perhaps matches TRBD1 (5 bases). This CDR3 has 15 residues. Per the germline V gene, CDR1 is SGHNT and CDR2 is YENEEA. With 5 bases removed from V and 2 bases from J, the gap between germline ends came to 10 bases.

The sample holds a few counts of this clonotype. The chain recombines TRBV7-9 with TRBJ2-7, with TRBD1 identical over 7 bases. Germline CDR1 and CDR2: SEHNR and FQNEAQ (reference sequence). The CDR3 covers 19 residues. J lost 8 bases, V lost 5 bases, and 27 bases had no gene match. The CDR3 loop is CASSISGGSPIDPPEKQYF. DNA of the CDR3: TGTGCCAGCAGCATCTCAGGGGGTTCTCCGATTGACCCCCCGGAGAAGCAGTACTTC.

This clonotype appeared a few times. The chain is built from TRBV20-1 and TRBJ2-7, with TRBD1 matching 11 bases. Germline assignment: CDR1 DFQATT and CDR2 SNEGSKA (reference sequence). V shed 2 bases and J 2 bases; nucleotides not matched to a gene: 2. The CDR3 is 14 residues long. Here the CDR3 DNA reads TGCAGTGCTAGAATGGGACAGGGGGCCTACGAGCAGTACTTC. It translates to CSARMGQGAYEQYF.

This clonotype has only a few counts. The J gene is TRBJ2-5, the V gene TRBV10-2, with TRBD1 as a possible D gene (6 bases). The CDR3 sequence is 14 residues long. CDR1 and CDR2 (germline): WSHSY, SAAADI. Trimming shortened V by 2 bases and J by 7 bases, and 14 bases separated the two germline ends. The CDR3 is CASSEGGASVTQYF. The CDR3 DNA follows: TGCGCCAGCAGTGAGGGGGGCGCCTCCGTGACCCAGTACTTC.

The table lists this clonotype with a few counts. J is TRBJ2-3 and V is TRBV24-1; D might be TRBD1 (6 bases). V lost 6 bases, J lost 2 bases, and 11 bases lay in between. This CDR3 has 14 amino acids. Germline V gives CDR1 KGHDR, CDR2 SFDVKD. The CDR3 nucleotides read TGTGCCACCAGTCCAGACAGGACCACAGATACGCAGTATTTT. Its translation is CATSPDRTTDTQYF.

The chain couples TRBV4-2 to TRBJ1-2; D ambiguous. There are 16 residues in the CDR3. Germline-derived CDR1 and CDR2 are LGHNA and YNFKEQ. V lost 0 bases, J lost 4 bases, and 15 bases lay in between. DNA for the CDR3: TGTGCCAGCAGCCAAGATCTTTCTCGGGAGCTCTATGGCTACACCTTC. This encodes CASSQDLSRELYGYTF.

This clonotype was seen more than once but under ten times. CDR3 in amino acids: CASSIQGVYEQYF. The CDR3 region has the DNA TGTGCCAGCAGCATACAGGGGGTGTACGAGCAGTACTTC. V gene TRBV28 combines with J gene TRBJ2-7, with 8 bases lining up with TRBD1. V trimming: 6 bases; J trimming: 4 bases; junction bases outside the gene matches: 5. In germline, CDR1 is MDHEN, CDR2 SYDVKM. This CDR3 is built from 13 residues.

Here the CDR3 reads CSARTGTGEKLFF. DNA of the CDR3: TGCAGTGCTAGAACGGGGACCGGAGAAAAACTGTTTTTT. This sequence joins TRBV20-1 and TRBJ1-4; D possibly corresponds to TRBD1 (5 bases). Looked up from germline, CDR1 is DFQATT and CDR2 is SNEGSKA (reference sequence). Deletions cut 2 bases from V and 8 bases from J, with 12 bases between. The CDR3 loop spans 13 amino acids.

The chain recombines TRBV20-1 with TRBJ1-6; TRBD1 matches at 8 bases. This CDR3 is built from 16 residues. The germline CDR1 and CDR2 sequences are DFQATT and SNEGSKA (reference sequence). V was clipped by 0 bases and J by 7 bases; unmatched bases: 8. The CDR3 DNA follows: TGCAGTGCTAGAGATCCCAGACAGGGGCAAAATTCACCCCTCCACTTT. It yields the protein CSARDPRQGQNSPLHF.

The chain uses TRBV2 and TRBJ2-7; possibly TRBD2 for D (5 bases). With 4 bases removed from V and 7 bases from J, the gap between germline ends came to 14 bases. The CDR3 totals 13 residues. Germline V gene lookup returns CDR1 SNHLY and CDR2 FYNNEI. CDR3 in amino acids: CASSAGSRREQYF. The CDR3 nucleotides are TGTGCCAGCAGTGCGGGGTCCCGGAGGGAGCAGTACTTC.